These T cell receptor beta chains were read from a single sample in a study of identical twins. TCRdb itself ran the 5' RACE reads through MiXCR, one entry per CDR3 protein. This sample has 250,000 to 300,000 distinct CDR3 sequences, with roughly 10% found just once. A further study also used this sample, focusing on yellow fever vaccine responses in identical twins.

Sequencing used CD8+ T cells sorted from blood. All receptors come from a woman aged 18-35 years in good health. Both conserved end residues are part of each CDR3. The D gene is left open where the match is weak. Size values are once, few and many counts, or a class for expanded clones, and some rows have none.

>TRBJ2-2|TRBV28|TRBD1|-
CASSPWTGTNTGELFF
TGTGCCAGCAGTCCTTGGACAGGGACGAACACCGGGGAGCTGTTTTTT
>TRBJ1-1|TRBV5-1|-|many
CASSLGTERGTEAFF
TGCGCCAGCAGCTTGGGAACCGAAAGGGGGACTGAAGCTTTCTTT
>TRBJ2-1|TRBV6-4|TRBD2|-
CASSASGGGYNEQFF
TGTGCCAGCAGTGCCTCCGGCGGGGGATACAATGAGCAGTTCTTC
>TRBJ2-1|TRBV15|-|few
CATSREDYNEQFF
TGTGCCACCAGCAGAGAAGACTACAATGAGCAGTTCTTC
>TRBJ2-7|TRBV7-2|TRBD2|-
CASSSISGSSYEQYF
TGTGCCAGCAGCTCCATAAGCGGGAGTTCCTACGAGCAGTACTTC
>TRBJ2-7|TRBV7-6|-|-
CASSEGVGESSYEQYF
TGTGCCAGCAGCGAAGGTGTGGGCGAGAGCTCCTACGAGCAGTACTTC
>TRBJ2-3|TRBV29-1|-|few
CSVEDHATPIGTDTQYF
TGCAGCGTTGAAGATCACGCTACCCCAATCGGGACAGATACGCAGTATTTT
>TRBJ1-1|TRBV7-2|-|-
CASSLGRVNTEAFF
TGTGCCAGCAGCTTAGGGAGGGTCAACACTGAAGCTTTCTTT
>TRBJ2-5|TRBV20-1|-|few
CSARGRSAQETQYF
TGCAGTGCTAGGGGTCGCTCGGCACAAGAGACCCAGTACTTC
>TRBJ2-2|TRBV27|-|few
CASSPEGSNTGELFF
TGTGCCAGCAGCCCCGAGGGGTCGAACACCGGGGAGCTGTTTTTT
>TRBJ2-2|TRBV27|-|-
CASSYWQGRITGELFF
TGTGCCAGCAGTTATTGGCAGGGGAGGATCACCGGGGAGCTGTTTTTT
>TRBJ2-5|TRBV29-1|-|many
CSVEAGKAQYF
TGCAGCGTTGAAGCAGGGAAGGCCCAGTACTTC
>TRBJ2-7|TRBV4-1|TRBD1|many
CASSQLPGQGAYEQYF
TGCGCCAGCAGCCAATTACCGGGACAGGGTGCATACGAGCAGTACTTC
>TRBJ2-7|TRBV12-3/TRBV12-4|-|many
CASRRTASYEQYF
TGTGCCAGCAGGCGGACAGCCTCCTACGAGCAGTACTTC
>TRBJ2-7|TRBV21-1|-|-
CASSKKGGFGGYEQYF
TGTGCCAGCAGCAAAAAGGGGGGGTTCGGGGGCTACGAGCAGTACTTC
>TRBJ1-2|TRBV28|TRBD1|few
CASSQPGQGGGYTF
TGTGCCAGCAGTCAACCGGGACAGGGGGGCGGCTACACCTTC
>TRBJ2-7|TRBV2|-|few
CAIRADSYEQYF
TGTGCCATCCGGGCCGACTCCTACGAGCAGTACTTC
>TRBJ2-2|TRBV30|TRBD1|-
CAWNTGVNTGELFF
TGTGCCTGGAACACAGGGGTAAACACCGGGGAGCTGTTTTTT
>TRBJ2-5|TRBV5-1|TRBD1|-
CASSGWTGRRPRETQYF
TGCGCCAGCAGTGGCTGGACAGGGCGACGACCCCGGGAGACCCAGTACTTC
>TRBJ2-7|TRBV20-1|TRBD2|once
CSAREGSGLNYEQYF
TGCAGTGCTAGAGAGGGGTCGGGACTAAATTACGAGCAGTACTTC
>TRBJ2-3|TRBV27|-|-
CASSLRRPPADTQYF
TGTGCCAGCAGTCTAAGGCGACCCCCCGCAGATACGCAGTATTTT
>TRBJ1-2|TRBV5-5|-|many
CASSLEGGNYGYTF
TGTGCCAGCAGCTTGGAGGGGGGGAATTATGGCTACACCTTC
>TRBJ1-4|TRBV12-3/TRBV12-4|-|-
CASSSTDNQGEKLFF
TGTGCCAGCAGCTCCACGGACAACCAGGGGGAAAAACTGTTTTTT
>TRBJ2-7|TRBV7-9|-|many
CASSKGGYEQYF
TGTGCCAGCAGCAAAGGAGGCTACGAGCAGTACTTC
>TRBJ2-7|TRBV12-3/TRBV12-4|TRBD1|many
CASRTRTGPSYEQYF
TGTGCCAGCAGGACGCGGACAGGGCCATCCTACGAGCAGTACTTC
>TRBJ1-6|TRBV20-1|TRBD1|few
CSGAGTGDWAPLHF
TGCAGTGGGGCCGGGACAGGGGATTGGGCACCCCTCCACTTT